This T cell receptor beta chain was sequenced for a study of T cell clonotyping in hematopoietic cell transplantation. Profiled with immunoSEQ multiplex PCR; TCRdb holds only in-frame clones, not every one. The sample has around 6,000 clones, just over 90% seen once. This clone was detected only once. The V end was cut by 4 bases, the J end by 6 bases, with 12 bases between. Germline CDR1 is MNHEY and CDR2 is SMNVEV (reference sequence). This CDR3 spans 14 amino acids. The chain links TRBV27 to TRBJ1-4, with D perhaps TRBD1 (5 bases). The sample consisted of peripheral blood mononuclear cells, taken 100 days after allogeneic stem cell transplant. This TCR derives from a female patient in her fifties or sixties who had an allogeneic stem cell transplant from a related donor, so the T cells may come from the graft donor. Some clones in this sample may be carry-over from other donors' samples. DNA of the CDR3: TGTGCCAGCAGTTCCAGGGTTGGGGATGAAAAACTGTTTTTT. Amino acids: CASSSRVGDEKLFF.